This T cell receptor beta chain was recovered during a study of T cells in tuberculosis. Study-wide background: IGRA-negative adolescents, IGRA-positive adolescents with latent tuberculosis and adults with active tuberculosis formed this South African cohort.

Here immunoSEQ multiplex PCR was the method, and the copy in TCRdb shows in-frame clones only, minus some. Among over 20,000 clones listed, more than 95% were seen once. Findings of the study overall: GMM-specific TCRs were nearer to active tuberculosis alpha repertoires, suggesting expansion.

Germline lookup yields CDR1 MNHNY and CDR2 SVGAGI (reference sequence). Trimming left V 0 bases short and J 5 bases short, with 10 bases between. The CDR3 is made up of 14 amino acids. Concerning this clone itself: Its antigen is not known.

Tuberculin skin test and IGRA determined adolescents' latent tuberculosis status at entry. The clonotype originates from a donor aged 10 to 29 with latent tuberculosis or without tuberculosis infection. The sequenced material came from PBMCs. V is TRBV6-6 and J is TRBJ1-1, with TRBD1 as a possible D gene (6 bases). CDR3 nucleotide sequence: TGTGCCAGCAGTTACTCCCAGGGGTTAACTGAAGCTTTCTTT. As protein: CASSYSQGLTEAFF.